This T cell receptor (beta chain) emerged from a study of regulatory T cells in long-lasting Graves disease. Regarding this clonotype: What it binds is unknown.

Arm-PCR of CDR3 regions and iRepertoire HTBI primers were the basis on which TCR beta libraries were built. TCRdb used MiXCR to reprocess the multiplex PCR reads, holding one entry per CDR3 protein. The repertoire has 400,000 to 500,000 distinct CDR3 sequences, 16% of them found once; the top ten carry approximately 22%. Study results and limitations: Newly diagnosed patients shared more than 750 public clonotypes; persistent patients shared about 2,500. Favored usage of TRBV28, TRBJ1-2 and TRBJ2-5 was recorded in persistent disease.

This CDR3 is 15 amino acids long. V lost 4 bases to trimming and J lost 4 bases; unmatched junction nucleotides: 9. Germline values: CDR1 DFQATT, CDR2 SNEGSKA (reference sequence). Time point indicated: newly diagnosed GD, antithyroid drugs for less than 3 months. TCR sequences were obtained from RNA taken from PBMCs. Diagnosis followed American Thyroid Association guidelines for Graves' disease. This same sample was also part of a study on T cells in Graves' hyperthyroidism and ophthalmopathy. That work contributes: Based on clinical symptoms, serum thyroxine and TRAb, thyroid ultrasound and orbital computed tomography, diagnoses were reached.

The chain recombines TRBV20-1 with TRBJ2-1; 8 nucleotides match TRBD2. This receptor was obtained from a woman aged 18-30 years with Graves disease. Sequenced material: peripheral blood mononuclear cells (PBMCs), taken at new diagnosis, from a patient treated with antithyroid drugs. The CDR3 protein is CSAKAGLDPYNEQFF. CDR3 DNA: TGCAGTGCTAAGGCGGGACTAGACCCATACAATGAGCAGTTCTTC.